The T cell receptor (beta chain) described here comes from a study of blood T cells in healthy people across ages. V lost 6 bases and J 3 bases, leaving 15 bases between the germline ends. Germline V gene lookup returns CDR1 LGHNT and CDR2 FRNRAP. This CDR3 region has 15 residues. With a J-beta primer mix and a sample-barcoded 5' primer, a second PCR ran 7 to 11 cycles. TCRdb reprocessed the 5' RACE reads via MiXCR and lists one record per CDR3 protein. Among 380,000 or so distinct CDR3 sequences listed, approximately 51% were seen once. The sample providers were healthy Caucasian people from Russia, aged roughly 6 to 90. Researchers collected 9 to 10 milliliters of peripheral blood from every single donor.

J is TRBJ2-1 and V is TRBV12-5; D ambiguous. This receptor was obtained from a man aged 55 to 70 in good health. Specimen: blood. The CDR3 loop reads CASGSQSALYNEQFF. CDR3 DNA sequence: TGTGCTAGTGGGTCACAATCCGCTCTCTACAATGAGCAGTTCTTC.